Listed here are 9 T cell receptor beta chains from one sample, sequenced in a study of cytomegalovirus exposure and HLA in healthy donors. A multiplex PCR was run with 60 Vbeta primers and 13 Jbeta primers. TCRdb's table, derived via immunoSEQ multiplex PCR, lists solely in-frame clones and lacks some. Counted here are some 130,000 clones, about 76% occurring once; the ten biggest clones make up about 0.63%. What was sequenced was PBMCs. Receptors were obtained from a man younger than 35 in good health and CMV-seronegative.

The CDR3 sequence: CASSSSGPAYEQYF. In DNA, the CDR3 is TGCGCCAGCAGCTCTAGCGGGCCGGCCTACGAGCAGTACTTC. The V and J genes are TRBV5-1 and TRBJ2-7; TRBD2 matches 8 bases. From germline, CDR1 is SGHRS and CDR2 YFSETQ. After removal of 3 bases from V and 2 bases from J, the junction contained 4 bases not matched to a gene. This CDR3 has 14 residues.

The CDR3 protein is CASSLRRGGMSYEQYF. As DNA, the CDR3 is TGTGCCAGCAGTTTGCGAAGGGGGGGCATGTCCTACGAGCAGTACTTC. This rearrangement joins TRBV28 to TRBJ2-7; perhaps TRBD2 as D (7 bases). CDR1 is MDHEN and CDR2 is SYDVKM in the germline V gene. This CDR3 is 16 amino acids long. V was pared by 3 bases and J by 1 base, with 16 bases between.

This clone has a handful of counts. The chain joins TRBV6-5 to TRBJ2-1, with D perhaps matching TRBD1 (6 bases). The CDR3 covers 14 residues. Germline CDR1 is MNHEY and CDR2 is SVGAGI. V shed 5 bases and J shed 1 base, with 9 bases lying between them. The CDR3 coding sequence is TGTGCCAGCAGTGTCACAGGGTCCTACAATGAGCAGTTCTTC. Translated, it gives CASSVTGSYNEQFF.

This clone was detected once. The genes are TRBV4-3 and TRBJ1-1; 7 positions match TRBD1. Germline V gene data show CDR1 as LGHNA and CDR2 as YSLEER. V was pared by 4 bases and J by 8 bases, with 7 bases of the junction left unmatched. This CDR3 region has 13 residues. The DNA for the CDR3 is TGCGCCAGCAGCCGATTGGAGGACAGGGAAGCTTTCTTT. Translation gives CASSRLEDREAFF.

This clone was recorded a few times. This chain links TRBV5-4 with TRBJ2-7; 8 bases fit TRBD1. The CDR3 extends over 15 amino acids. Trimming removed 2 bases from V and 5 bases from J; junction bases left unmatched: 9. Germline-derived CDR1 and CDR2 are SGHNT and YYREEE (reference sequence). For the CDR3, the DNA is TGTGCCAGCAGCTTACCCGGACAGGGAGGTAACGAGCAGTACTTC. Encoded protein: CASSLPGQGGNEQYF.

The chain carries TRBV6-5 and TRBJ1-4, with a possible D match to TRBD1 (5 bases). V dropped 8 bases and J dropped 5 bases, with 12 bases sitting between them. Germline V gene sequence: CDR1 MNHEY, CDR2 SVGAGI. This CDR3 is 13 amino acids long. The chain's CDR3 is CASRGGENEKLFF. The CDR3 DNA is TGTGCCAGCCGCGGGGGAGAGAATGAAAAACTGTTTTTT.

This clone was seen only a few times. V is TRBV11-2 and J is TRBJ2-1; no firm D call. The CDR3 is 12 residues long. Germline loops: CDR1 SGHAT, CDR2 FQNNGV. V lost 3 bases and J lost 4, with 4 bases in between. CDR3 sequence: CASSFQYNEQFF. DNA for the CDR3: TGTGCCAGCAGCTTCCAGTACAATGAGCAGTTCTTC.

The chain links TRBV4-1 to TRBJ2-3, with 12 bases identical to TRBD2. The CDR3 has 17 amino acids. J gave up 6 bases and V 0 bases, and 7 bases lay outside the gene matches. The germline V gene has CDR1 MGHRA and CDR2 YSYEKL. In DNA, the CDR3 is TGCGCCAGCAGCCAAGACCCTAGCGGGGGGGCTAGGGATACGCAGTATTTT. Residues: CASSQDPSGGARDTQYF.

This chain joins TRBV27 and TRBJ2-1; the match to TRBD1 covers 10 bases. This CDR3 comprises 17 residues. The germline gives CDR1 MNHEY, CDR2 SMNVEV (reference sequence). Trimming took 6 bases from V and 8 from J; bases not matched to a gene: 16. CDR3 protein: CASRTIRRTGGLDEQFF. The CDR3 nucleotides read TGTGCCAGCAGAACCATCCGCCGGACAGGGGGTCTAGATGAGCAGTTCTTC.